This TCR beta chain was sequenced for a study of T cell responses to AZD1222 COVID-19 vaccine. The CDR3 totals 16 residues. V lost 2 bases and J lost 2; bases outside the gene matches: 6. Germline CDR1 SNHLY, CDR2 FYNNEI. As to this clone: Antigen specificity is unknown.

Study-wide findings and caveats: No day 14 peak samples; only post-peak repertoires were characterized. Dominant CD4 TCR responses targeted spike regions 160-218 and 743-854. Reports say nearly half of spike-specific TCRs go after unmutated variant regions.

Repertoires were generated with immunoSEQ multiplex PCR, while TCRdb's copy carries only in-frame clones and drops some. The sample includes 100,000 or so clones, roughly 90% of them seen just once. Here the sequenced sample was peripheral blood, taken on day 0 of AZD1222 vaccination. The rearrangement links TRBV2 to TRBJ1-5, with 7 bases lining up with TRBD1. The sequence derives from an adult in good health. The CDR3 loop reads CASSELGGAGNQPQHF. The CDR3 DNA is TGTGCCAGCAGTGAATTAGGGGGCGCCGGCAATCAGCCCCAGCATTTT.